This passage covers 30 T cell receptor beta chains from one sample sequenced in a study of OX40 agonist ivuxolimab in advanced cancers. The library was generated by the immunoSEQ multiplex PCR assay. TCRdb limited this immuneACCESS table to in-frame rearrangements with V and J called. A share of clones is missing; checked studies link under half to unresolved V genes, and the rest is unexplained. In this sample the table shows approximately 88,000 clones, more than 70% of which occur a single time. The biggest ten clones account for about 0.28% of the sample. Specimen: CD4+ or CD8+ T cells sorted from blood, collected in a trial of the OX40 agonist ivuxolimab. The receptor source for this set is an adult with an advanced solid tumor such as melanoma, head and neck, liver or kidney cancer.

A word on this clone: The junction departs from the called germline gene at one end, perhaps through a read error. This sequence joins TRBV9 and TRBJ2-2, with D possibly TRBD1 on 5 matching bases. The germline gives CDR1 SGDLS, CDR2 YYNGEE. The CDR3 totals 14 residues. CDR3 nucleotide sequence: TGTGCCAGCAGCGTTGGCAGGGCGACCGGCGAGCTGTTTTTT. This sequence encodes CASSVGRATGELFF.

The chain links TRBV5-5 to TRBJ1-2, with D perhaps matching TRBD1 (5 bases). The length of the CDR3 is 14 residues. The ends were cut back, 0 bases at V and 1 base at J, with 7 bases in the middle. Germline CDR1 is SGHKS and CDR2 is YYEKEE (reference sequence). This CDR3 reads CASSLGQINYGYTF. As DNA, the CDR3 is TGTGCCAGCAGCTTGGGACAGATTAACTATGGCTACACCTTC.

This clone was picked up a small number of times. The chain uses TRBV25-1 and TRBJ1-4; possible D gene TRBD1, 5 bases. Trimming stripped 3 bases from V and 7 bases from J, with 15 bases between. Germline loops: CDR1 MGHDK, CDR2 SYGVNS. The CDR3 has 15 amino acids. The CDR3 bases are TGTGCCAGCAGTGATTTTCAGGGTGGTTTTGAAAAACTGTTTTTT. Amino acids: CASSDFQGGFEKLFF.

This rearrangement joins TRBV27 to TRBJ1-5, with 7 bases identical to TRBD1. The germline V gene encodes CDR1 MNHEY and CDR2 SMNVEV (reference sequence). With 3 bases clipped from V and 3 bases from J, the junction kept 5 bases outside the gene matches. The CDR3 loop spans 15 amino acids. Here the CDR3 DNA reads TGTGCCAGCAGTTTCCGTGGACAGGTCAATCAGCCCCAGCATTTT. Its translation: CASSFRGQVNQPQHF.

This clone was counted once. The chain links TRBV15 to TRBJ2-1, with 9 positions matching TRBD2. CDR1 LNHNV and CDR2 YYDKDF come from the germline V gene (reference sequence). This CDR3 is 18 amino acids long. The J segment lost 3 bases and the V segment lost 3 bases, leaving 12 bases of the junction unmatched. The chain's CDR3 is CATSRGWEAGGHYNEQFF. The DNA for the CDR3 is TGTGCCACCAGCAGGGGGTGGGAAGCGGGGGGACACTACAATGAGCAGTTCTTC.

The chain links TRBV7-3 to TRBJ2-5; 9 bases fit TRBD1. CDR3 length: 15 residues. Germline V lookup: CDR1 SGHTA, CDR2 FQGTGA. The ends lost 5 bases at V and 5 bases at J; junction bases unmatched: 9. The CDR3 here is CASSPTQGARETQYF. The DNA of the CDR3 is TGTGCCAGCAGCCCAACACAGGGGGCACGGGAGACCCAGTACTTC.

CDR3 DNA sequence: TGTGCCAGCGGACGGCAGGGGGCTTCGGGGCAGTACTTC. It encodes CASGRQGASGQYF. The V and J genes are TRBV6-5 and TRBJ2-7; 8 bases are shared with TRBD1. Trimming at V came to 8 bases and at J to 9 bases, leaving 12 bases not matched to a gene. The CDR3 is 13 amino acids. CDR1 is MNHEY, CDR2 SVGAGI, per germline.

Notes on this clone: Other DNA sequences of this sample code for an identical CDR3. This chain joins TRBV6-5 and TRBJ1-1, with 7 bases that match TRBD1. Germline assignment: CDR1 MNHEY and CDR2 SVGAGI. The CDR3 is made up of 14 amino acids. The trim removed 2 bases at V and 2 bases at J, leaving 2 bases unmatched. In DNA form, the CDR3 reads TGTGCCAGCAGTTACGGGACAGCTAACACTGAAGCTTTCTTT. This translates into CASSYGTANTEAFF.

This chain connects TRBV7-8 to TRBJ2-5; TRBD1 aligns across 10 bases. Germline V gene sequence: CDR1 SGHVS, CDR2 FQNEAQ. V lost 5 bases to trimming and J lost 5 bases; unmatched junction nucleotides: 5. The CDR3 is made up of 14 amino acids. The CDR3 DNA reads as TGTGCCAGCAGCGCAGACAGGGGGCGCGAGACCCAGTACTTC. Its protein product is CASSADRGRETQYF.

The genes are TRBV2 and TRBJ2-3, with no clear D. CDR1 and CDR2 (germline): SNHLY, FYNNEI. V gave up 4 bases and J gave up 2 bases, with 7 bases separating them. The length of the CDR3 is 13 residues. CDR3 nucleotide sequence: TGTGCCAGCAGTGGACCTTCCACAGATACGCAGTATTTT. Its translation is CASSGPSTDTQYF.

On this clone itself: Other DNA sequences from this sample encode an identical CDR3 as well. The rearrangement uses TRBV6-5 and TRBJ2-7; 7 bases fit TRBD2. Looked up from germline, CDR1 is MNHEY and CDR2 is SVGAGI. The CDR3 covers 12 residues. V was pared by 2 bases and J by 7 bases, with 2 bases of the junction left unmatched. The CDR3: CASSYRGGEQYF. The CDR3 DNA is TGTGCCAGCAGTTACAGGGGAGGGGAGCAGTACTTC.

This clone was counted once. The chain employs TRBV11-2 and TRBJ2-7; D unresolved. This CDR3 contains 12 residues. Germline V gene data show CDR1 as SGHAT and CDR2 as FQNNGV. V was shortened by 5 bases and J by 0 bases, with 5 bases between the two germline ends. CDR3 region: CASSRSSYEQYF. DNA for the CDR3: TGTGCCAGCAGCCGTAGCTCCTACGAGCAGTACTTC.

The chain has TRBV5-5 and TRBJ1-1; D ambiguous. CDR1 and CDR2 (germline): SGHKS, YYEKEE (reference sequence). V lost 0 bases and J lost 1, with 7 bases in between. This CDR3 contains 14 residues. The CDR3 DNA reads TGTGCCAGCAGCTTGGGGCAACAGAACACTGAAGCTTTCTTT. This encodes CASSLGQQNTEAFF.

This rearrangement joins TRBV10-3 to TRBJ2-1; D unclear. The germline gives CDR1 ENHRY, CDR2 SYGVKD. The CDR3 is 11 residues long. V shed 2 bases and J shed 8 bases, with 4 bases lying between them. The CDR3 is CAISERDEQFF. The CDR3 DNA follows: TGTGCCATCAGTGAGAGGGATGAGCAGTTCTTC.

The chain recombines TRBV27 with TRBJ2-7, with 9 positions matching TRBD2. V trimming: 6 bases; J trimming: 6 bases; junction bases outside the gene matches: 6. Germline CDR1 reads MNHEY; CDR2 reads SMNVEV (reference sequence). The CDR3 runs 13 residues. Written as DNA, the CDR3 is TGTGCCAGCAGATTAGCGGGGGCCCCCGAGCAGTACTTC. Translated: CASRLAGAPEQYF.

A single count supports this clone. CDR3 coding DNA: TGTGCCAGCTCACCTAGTAGGCAGGGGGCCGCATTTAATGAAAAACTGTTTTTT. It translates to CASSPSRQGAAFNEKLFF. The chain is built from TRBV18 and TRBJ1-4; 8 nucleotides align to TRBD1. This CDR3 spans 18 amino acids. Germline CDR1 and CDR2: KGHSH and LQKENI. V lost 3 bases to trimming and J lost 4 bases; unmatched junction nucleotides: 13. Filled out from reference TRBV18 and TRBJ1-4, the complete variable domain reads NAGVMQNPRHLVRRRGQEARLRCSPMKGHSHVYWYRQLPEEGLKFMVYLQKENIIDESGMPKERFSAEFPKEGPSILRIQQVVRGDSAAYFCASSPSRQGAAFNEKLFFGSGTQLSVL.

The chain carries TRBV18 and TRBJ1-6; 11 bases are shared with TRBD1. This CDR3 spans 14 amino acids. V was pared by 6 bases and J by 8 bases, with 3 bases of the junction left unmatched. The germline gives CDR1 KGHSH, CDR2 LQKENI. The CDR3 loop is CASSMDRGHSPLHF. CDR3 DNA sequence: TGTGCCAGCTCCATGGACAGGGGGCATTCACCCCTCCACTTT. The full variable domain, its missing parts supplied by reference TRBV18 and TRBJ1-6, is NAGVMQNPRHLVRRRGQEARLRCSPMKGHSHVYWYRQLPEEGLKFMVYLQKENIIDESGMPKERFSAEFPKEGPSILRIQQVVRGDSAAYFCASSMDRGHSPLHFGNGTRLTVT.

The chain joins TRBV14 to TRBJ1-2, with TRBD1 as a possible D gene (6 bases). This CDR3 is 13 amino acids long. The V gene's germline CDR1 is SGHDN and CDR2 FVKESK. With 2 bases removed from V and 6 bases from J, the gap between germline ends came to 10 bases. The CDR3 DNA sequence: TGTGCCAGCAGCCAAACCTACAGGGATGGCTACACCTTC. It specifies CASSQTYRDGYTF.

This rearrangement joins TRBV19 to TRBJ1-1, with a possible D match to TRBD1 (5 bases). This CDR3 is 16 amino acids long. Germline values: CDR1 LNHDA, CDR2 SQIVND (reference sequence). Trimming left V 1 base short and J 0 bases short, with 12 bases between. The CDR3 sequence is CASSIGGDGVNTEAFF. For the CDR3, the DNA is TGTGCCAGTAGTATAGGTGGGGACGGGGTGAACACTGAAGCTTTCTTT. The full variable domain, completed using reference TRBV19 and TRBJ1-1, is DGGITQSPKYLFRKEGQNVTLSCEQNLNHDAMYWYRQDPGQGLRLIYYSQIVNDFQKGDIAEGYSVSREKKESFPLTVTSAQKNPTAFYLCASSIGGDGVNTEAFFGQGTRLTVV.

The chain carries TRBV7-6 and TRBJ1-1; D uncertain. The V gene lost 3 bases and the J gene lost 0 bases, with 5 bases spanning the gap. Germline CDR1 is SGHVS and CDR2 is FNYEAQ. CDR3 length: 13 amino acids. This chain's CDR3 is CASSLIMNTEAFF. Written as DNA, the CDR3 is TGTGCCAGCAGCTTGATAATGAACACTGAAGCTTTCTTT.

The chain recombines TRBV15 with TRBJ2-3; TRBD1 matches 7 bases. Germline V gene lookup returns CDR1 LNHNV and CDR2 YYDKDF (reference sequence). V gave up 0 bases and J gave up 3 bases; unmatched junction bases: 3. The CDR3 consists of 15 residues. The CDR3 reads CATSREMTGTDTQYF. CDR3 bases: TGTGCCACCAGCAGAGAAATGACAGGGACAGATACGCAGTATTTT.

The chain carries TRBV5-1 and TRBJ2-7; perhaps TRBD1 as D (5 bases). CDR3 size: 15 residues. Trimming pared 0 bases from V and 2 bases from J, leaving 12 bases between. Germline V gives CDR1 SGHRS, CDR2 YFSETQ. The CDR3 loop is CASSLVSGPTYEQYF. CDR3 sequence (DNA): TGCGCCAGCAGCTTGGTGTCAGGGCCTACCTACGAGCAGTACTTC.

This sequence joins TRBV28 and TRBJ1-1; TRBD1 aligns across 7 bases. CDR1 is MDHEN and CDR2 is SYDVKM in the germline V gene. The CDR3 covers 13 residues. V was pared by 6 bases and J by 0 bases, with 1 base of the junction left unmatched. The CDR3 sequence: CASRQGVNTEAFF. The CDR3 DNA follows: TGTGCCAGCAGGCAGGGGGTGAACACTGAAGCTTTCTTT.

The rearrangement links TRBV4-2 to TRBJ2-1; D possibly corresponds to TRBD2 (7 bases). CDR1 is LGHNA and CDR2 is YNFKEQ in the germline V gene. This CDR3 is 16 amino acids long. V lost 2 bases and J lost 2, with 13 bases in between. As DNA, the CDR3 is TGTGCCAGCAGCCAAAGCAAGGGGGGGACCTACAATGAGCAGTTCTTC. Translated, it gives CASSQSKGGTYNEQFF.

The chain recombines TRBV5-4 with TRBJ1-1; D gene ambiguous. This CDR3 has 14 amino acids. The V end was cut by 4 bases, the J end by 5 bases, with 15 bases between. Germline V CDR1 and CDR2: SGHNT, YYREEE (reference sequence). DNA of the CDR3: TGTGCCAGCAGCCCGAGTTCCGGGCGGACTGAAGCTTTCTTT. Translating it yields CASSPSSGRTEAFF. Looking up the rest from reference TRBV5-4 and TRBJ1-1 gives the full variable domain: ETGVTQSPTHLIKTRGQQVTLRCSSQSGHNTVSWYQQALGQGPQFIFQYYREEENGRGNFPPRFSGLQFPNYSSELNVNALELDDSALYLCASSPSSGRTEAFFGQGTRLTVV.

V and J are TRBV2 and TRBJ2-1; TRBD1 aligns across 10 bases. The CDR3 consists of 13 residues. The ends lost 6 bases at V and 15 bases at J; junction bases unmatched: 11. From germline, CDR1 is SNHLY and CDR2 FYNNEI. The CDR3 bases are TGTGCCAGCAGACCGGGACAGGGGAATTCTTGGTTCTTC. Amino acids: CASRPGQGNSWFF.

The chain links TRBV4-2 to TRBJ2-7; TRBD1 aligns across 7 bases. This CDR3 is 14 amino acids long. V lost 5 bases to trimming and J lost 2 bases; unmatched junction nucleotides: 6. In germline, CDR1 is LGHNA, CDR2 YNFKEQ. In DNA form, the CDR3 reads TGTGCCAGCAGCACCGACAGGGCGGCCTACGAGCAGTACTTC. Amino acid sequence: CASSTDRAAYEQYF.

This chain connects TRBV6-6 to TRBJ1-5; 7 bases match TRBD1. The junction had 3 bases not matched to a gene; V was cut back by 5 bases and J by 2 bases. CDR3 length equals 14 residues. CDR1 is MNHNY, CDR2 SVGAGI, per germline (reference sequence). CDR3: CASSHDRGNQPQHF. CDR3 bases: TGTGCCAGCAGTCACGACAGGGGCAATCAGCCCCAGCATTTT.

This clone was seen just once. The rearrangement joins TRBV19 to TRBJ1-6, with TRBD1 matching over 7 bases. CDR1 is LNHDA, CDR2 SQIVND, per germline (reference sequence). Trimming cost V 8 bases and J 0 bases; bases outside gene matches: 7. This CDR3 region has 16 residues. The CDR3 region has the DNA TGTGCCAGTTACCCGGGACAGTCCTCCTATAATTCACCCCTCCACTTT. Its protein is CASYPGQSSYNSPLHF.

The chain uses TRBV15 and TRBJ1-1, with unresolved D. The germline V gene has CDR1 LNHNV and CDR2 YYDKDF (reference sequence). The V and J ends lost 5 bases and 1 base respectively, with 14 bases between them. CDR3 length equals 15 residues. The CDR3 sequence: CATSGIGSWNTEAFF. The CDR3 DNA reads TGTGCCACCAGCGGCATTGGGAGTTGGAACACTGAAGCTTTCTTT.